The entry below describes one T cell receptor beta chain. Its antigen is unknown. Each CDR3 protein is one row after TCRdb ran MiXCR on the reads. The table has hundreds of thousands of distinct CDR3 sequences, 25% to 35% seen once. This entry is derived from a study of T cell repertoires in cytomegalovirus infection. This sequence was found in a human donor in good health (CMV status not recorded). Some clones in this sample may be carry-over from other donors' samples. Material: cultured PBMCs, obtained from culture after CMV antigen stimulation.

The CDR3 is CASSFEDRNEQFF. As DNA, the CDR3 is TGTGCCAGCAGTTTCGAGGACCGCAATGAGCAGTTCTTC. The V and J genes are TRBV12-3 or TRBV12-4 and TRBJ2-1; D is ambiguous. V was clipped by 3 bases and J by 6 bases, with 9 bases between them. CDR3 length: 13 amino acids.